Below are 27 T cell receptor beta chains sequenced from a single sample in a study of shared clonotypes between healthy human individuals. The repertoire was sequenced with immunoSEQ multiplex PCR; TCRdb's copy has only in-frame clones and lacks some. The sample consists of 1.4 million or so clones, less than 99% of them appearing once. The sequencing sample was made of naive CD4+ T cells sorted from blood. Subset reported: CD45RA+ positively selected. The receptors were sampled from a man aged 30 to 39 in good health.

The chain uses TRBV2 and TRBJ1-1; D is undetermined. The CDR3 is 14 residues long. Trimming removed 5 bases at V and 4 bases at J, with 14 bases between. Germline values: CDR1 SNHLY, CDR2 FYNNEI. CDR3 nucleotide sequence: TGTGCCAGCAGTCAGCAGGCACCAGGCACTGAAGCTTTCTTT. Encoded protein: CASSQQAPGTEAFF.

CDR3: CASSQRTSGSYNEQFF. CDR3 in DNA: TGTGCCAGCAGCCAAAGGACTAGCGGGAGTTACAATGAGCAGTTCTTC. The chain combines TRBV11-2 with TRBJ2-1; 13 bases are a match to TRBD2. V lost 5 bases, J lost 4 bases, and 5 bases stayed unmatched. Germline V gives CDR1 SGHAT, CDR2 FQNNGV. The CDR3 has 16 amino acids.

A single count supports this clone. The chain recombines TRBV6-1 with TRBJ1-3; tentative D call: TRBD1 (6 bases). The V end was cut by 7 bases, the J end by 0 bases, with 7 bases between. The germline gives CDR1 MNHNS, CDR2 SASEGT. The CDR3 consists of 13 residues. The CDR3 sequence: CASMTGSGNTIYF. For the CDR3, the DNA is TGTGCCAGCATGACAGGCTCTGGAAACACCATATATTTT.

The CDR3 DNA follows: TGTGCCAGCAGCATCACAGGGATCCGCTACGAGCAGTACTTC. This gives the protein CASSITGIRYEQYF. This chain joins TRBV5-4 and TRBJ2-7, with TRBD1 as a possible D gene (6 bases). Germline V gene lookup returns CDR1 SGHNT and CDR2 YYREEE (reference sequence). The germline V and J ends were trimmed by 4 bases and 3 bases, with 14 bases remaining between them. The length of the CDR3 is 14 residues.

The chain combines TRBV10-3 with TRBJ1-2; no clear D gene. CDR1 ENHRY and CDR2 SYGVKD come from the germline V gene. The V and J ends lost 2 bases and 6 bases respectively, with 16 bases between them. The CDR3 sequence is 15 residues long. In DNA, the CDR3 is TGTGCCATCAGTGAGAAGTCCGGGTTCTCGAATGGCTACACCTTC. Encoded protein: CAISEKSGFSNGYTF.

In nucleotides, the CDR3 is TGTGCCAGCAGCCAAGAGTCTGAGCGGAAGAGCTCCTACGAGCAGTACTTC. Its translation is CASSQESERKSSYEQYF. V and J are TRBV4-2 and TRBJ2-7, with D possibly matching TRBD2 (5 bases). The CDR3 runs to 17 residues. CDR1 is LGHNA, CDR2 YNFKEQ, per germline. V lost 0 bases and J lost 0, with 15 bases in between.

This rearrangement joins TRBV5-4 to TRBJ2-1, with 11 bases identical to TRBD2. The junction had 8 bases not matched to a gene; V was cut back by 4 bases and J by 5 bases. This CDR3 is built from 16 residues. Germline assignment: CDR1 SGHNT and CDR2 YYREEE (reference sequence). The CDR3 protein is CASSKSGTSGNNEQFF. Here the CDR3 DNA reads TGTGCCAGCAGCAAATCCGGGACTAGCGGAAACAATGAGCAGTTCTTC. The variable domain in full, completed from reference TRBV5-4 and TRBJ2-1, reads ETGVTQSPTHLIKTRGQQVTLRCSSQSGHNTVSWYQQALGQGPQFIFQYYREEENGRGNFPPRFSGLQFPNYSSELNVNALELDDSALYLCASSKSGTSGNNEQFFGPGTRLTVL.

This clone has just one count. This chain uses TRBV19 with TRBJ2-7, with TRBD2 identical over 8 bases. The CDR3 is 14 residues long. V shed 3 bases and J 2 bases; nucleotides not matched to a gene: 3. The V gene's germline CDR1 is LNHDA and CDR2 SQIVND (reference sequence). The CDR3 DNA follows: TGTGCCAGTAGTATTAGCGGGACACCCTACGAGCAGTACTTC. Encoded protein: CASSISGTPYEQYF.

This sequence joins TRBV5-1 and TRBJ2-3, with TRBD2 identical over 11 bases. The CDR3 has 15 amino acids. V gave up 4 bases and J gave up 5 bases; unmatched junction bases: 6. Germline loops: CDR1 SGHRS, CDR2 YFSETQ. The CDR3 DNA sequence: TGCGCCAGCAGCGAACCGGGACTAGCGGTAGATACGCAGTATTTT. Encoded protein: CASSEPGLAVDTQYF.

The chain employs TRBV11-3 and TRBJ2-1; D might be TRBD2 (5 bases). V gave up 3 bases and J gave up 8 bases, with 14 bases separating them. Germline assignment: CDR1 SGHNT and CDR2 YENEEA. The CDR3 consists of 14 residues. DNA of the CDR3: TGTGCCAGCAGCTTTGGCGGAGGCCGTGATGAGCAGTTCTTC. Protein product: CASSFGGGRDEQFF.

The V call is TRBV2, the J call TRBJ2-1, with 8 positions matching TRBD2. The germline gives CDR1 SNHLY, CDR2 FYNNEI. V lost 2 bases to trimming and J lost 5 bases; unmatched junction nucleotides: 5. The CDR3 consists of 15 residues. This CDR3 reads CASSERFSGNNEQFF. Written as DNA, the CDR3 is TGTGCCAGCAGTGAAAGGTTTAGCGGGAACAATGAGCAGTTCTTC.

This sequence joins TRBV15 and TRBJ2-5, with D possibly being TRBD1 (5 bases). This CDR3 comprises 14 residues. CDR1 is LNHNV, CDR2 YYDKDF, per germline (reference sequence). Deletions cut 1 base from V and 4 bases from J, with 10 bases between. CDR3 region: CATSRARGIETQYF. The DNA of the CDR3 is TGTGCCACCAGCAGAGCTAGGGGCATAGAGACCCAGTACTTC.

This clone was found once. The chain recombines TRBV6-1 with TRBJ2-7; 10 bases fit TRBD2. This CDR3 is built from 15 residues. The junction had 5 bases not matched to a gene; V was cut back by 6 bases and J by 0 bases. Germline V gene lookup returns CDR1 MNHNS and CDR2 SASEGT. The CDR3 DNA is TGTGCCAGCAGCGGTCGACTAGCGGGCTCCTACGAGCAGTACTTC. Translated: CASSGRLAGSYEQYF.

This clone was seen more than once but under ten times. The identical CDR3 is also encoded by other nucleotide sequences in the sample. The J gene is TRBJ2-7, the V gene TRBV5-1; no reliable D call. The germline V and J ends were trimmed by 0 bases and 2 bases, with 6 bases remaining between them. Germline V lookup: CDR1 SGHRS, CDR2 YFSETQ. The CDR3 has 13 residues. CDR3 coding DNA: TGCGCCAGCAGCTTGGTGGCTACCTACGAGCAGTACTTC. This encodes CASSLVATYEQYF.

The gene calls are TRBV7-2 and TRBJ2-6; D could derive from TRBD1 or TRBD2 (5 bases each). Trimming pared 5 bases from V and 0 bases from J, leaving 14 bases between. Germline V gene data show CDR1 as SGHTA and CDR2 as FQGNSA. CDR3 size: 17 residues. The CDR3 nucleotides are TGTGCCAGCAGCCTCGGGACCATTGCCTCTGGGGCCAACGTCCTGACTTTC. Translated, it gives CASSLGTIASGANVLTF.

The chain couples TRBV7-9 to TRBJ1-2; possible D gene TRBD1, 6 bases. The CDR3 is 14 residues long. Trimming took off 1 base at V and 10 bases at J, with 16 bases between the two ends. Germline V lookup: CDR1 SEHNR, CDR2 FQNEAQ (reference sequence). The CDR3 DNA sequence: TGTGCCAGCAGCTTAGAAAGTCAGGGGATGGTCTACACCTTC. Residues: CASSLESQGMVYTF.

CDR3: CASSILGGITDTQYF. In DNA form, the CDR3 reads TGTGCCAGTAGTATATTAGGCGGGATCACAGATACGCAGTATTTT. This sequence joins TRBV19 and TRBJ2-3; TRBD2 might be the D (6 bases). CDR1 LNHDA and CDR2 SQIVND come from the germline V gene (reference sequence). Trimming cost V 2 bases and J 2 bases, with 11 bases left between them. The CDR3 covers 15 residues. Combining the CDR3 with reference TRBV19 and TRBJ2-3 gives the whole variable domain DGGITQSPKYLFRKEGQNVTLSCEQNLNHDAMYWYRQDPGQGLRLIYYSQIVNDFQKGDIAEGYSVSREKKESFPLTVTSAQKNPTAFYLCASSILGGITDTQYFGPGTRLTVL.

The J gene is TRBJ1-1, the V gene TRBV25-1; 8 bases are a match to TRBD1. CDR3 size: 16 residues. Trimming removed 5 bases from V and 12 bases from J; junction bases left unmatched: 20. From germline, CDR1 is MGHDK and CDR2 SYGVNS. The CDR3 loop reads CASSRDGTGPLKWTFF. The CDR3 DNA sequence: TGTGCCAGCAGTCGCGACGGGACAGGCCCCTTGAAGTGGACTTTCTTT.

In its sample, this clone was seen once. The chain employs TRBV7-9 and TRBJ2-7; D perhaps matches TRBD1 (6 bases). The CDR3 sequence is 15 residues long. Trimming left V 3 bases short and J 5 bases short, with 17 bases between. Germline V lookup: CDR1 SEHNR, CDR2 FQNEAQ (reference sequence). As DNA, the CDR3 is TGTGCCAGCAGCTTTACTCCGGGACAACCCAACGAGCAGTACTTC. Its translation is CASSFTPGQPNEQYF.

DNA for the CDR3: TGCGCCAGCAGCCCGAATACAGGGGGCGCGTACAACGAGCAGTACTTC. Its translation is CASSPNTGGAYNEQYF. The V and J genes are TRBV5-1 and TRBJ2-7; TRBD1 matches at 9 bases. CDR3 length: 16 amino acids. The ends lost 4 bases at V and 5 bases at J; junction bases unmatched: 13. Germline V lookup: CDR1 SGHRS, CDR2 YFSETQ.

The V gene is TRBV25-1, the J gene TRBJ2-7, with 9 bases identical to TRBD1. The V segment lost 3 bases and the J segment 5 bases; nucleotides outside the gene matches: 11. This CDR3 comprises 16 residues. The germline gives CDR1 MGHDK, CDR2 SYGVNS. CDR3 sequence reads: CASSDLPGQGLDEQYF. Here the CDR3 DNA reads TGTGCCAGCAGTGACCTGCCGGGACAGGGTTTAGACGAGCAGTACTTC.

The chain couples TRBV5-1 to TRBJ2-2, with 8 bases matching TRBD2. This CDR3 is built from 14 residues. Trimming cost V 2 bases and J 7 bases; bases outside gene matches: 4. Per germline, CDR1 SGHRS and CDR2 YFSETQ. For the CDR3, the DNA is TGCGCCAGCAGCTTCGGCGGGAGGAACGGGGAGCTGTTTTTT. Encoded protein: CASSFGGRNGELFF.

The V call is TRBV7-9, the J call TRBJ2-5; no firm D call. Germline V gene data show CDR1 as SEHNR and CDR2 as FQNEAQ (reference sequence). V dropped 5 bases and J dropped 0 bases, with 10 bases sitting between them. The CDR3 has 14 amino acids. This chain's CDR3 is CASSMRRNQETQYF. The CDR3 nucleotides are TGTGCCAGCAGCATGAGACGGAACCAAGAGACCCAGTACTTC.

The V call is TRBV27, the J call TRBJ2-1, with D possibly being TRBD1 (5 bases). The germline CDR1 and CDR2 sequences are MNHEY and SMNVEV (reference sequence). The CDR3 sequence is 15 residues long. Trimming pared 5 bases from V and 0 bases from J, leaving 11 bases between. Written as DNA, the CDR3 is TGTGCCAGCAGTCCAGGGCAGATCTCCTACAATGAGCAGTTCTTC. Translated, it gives CASSPGQISYNEQFF.

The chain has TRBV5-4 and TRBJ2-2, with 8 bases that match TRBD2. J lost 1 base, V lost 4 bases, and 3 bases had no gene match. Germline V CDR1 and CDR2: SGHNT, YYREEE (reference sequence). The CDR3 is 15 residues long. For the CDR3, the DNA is TGTGCCAGCAGCGGGACTAGGGGGAACACCGGGGAGCTGTTTTTT. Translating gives CASSGTRGNTGELFF.

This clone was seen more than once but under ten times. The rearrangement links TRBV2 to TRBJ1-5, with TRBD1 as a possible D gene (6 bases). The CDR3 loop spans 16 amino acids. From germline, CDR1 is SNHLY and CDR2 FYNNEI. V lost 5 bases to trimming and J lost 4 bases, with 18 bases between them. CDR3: CASSKAYREGNQPQHF. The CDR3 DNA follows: TGTGCCAGCAGTAAGGCATACAGGGAGGGGAATCAGCCCCAGCATTTT. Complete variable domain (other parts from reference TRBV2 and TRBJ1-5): EPEVTQTPSHQVTQMGQEVILRCVPISNHLYFYWYRQILGQKVEFLVSFYNNEISEKSEIFDDQFSVERPDGSNFTLKIRSTKLEDSAMYFCASSKAYREGNQPQHFGDGTRLSIL.

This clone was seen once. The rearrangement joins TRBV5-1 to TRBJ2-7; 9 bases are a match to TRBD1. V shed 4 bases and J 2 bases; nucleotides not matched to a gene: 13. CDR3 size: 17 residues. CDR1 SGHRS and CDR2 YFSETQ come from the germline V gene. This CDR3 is CASSPIPIGTGTYEQYF. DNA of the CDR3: TGCGCCAGCAGCCCTATTCCGATCGGGACAGGGACCTACGAGCAGTACTTC.